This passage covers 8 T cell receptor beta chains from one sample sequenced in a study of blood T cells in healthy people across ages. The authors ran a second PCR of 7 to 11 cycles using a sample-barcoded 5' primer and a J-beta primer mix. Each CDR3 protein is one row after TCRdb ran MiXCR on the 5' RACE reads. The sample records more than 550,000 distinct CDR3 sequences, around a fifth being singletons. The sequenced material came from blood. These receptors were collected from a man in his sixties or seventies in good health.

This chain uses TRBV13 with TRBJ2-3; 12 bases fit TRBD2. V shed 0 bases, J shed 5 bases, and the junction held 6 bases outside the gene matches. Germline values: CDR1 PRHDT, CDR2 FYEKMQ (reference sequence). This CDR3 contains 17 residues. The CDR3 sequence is CASSLGASGGAEDTQYF. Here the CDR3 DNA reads TGTGCCAGCAGCTTAGGCGCTAGCGGGGGGGCTGAAGATACGCAGTATTTT.

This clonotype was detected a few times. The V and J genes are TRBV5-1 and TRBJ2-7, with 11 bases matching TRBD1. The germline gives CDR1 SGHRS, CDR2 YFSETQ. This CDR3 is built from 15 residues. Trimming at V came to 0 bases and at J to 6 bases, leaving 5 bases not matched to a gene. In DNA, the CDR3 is TGCGCCAGCAGCTTGGACGGGACAGGGGGTCGCGAGCAGTACTTC. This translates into CASSLDGTGGREQYF.

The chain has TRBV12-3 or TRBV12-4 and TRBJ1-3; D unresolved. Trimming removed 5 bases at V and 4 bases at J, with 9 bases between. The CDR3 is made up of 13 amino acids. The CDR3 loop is CASSVSDGNTIYF. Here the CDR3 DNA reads TGTGCCAGCAGTGTCTCTGACGGAAACACCATATATTTT.

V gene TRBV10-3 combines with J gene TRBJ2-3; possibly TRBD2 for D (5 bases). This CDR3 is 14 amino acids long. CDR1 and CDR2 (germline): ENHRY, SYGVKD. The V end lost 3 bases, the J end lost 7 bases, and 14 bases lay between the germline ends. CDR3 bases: TGTGCCATCAGTGAAGGCCCGGGATCCCATACGCAGTATTTT. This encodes CAISEGPGSHTQYF.

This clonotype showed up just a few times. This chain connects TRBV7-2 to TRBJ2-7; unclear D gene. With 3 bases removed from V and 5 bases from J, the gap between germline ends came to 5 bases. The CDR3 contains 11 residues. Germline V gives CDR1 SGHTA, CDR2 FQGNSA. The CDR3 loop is CASSFSHEQYF. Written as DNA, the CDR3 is TGTGCCAGCAGCTTTAGCCACGAGCAGTACTTC.

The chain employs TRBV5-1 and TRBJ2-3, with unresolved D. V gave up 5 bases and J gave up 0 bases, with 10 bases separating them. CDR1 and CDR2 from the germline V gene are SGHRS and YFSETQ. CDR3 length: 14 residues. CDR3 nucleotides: TGCGCCAGCAGGGAGACGACGAGCACAGATACGCAGTATTTT. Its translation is CASRETTSTDTQYF.

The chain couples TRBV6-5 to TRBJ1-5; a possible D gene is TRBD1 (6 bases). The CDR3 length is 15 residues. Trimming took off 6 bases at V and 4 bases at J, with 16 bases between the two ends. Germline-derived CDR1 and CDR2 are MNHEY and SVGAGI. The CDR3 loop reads CASSPRGITNQPQHF. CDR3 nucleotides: TGTGCCAGCAGCCCCAGGGGAATAACAAATCAGCCCCAGCATTTT.

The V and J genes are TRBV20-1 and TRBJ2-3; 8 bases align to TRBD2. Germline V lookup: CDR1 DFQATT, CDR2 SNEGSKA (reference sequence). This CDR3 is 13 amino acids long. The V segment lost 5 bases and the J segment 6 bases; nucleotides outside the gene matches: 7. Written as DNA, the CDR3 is TGCAGTGCTCCGAGCGGGAGTTGGGATACGCAGTATTTT. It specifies CSAPSGSWDTQYF.